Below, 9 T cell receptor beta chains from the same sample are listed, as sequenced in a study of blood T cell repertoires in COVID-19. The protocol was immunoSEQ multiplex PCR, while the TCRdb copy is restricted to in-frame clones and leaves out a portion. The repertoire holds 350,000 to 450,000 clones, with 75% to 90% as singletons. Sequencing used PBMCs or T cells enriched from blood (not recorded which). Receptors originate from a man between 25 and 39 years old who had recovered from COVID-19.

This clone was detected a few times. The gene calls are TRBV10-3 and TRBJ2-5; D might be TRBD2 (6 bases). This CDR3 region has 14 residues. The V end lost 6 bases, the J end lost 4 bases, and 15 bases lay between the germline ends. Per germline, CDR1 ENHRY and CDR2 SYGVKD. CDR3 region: CAISGGEGLETQYF. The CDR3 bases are TGTGCCATCAGCGGGGGTGAAGGGCTAGAGACCCAGTACTTC.

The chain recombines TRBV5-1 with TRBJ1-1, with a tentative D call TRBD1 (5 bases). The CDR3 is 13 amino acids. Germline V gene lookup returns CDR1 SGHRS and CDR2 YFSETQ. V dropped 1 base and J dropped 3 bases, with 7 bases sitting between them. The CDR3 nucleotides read TGCGCCAGCAGCTTGACGACAGACACTGAAGCTTTCTTT. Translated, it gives CASSLTTDTEAFF.

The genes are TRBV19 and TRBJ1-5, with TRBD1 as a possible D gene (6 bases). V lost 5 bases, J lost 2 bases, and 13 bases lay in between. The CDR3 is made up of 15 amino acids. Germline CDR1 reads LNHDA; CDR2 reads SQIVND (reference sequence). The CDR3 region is CASSGQSTGNQPQHF. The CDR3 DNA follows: TGTGCCAGTAGTGGACAGTCTACTGGCAATCAGCCCCAGCATTTT.

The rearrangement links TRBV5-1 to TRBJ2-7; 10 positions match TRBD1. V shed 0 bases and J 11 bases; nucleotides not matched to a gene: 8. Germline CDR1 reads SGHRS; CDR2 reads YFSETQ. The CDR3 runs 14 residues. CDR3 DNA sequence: TGCGCCAGCAGCTTGGCTACCCCTGGACAGGGGGAGTACTTC. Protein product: CASSLATPGQGEYF.

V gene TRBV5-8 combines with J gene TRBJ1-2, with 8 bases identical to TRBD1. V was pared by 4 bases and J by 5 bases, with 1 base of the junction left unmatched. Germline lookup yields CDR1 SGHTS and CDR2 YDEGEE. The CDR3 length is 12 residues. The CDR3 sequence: CASSGQGYGYTF. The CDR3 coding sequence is TGTGCCAGCAGCGGACAGGGTTATGGCTACACCTTC. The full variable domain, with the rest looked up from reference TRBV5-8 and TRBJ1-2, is EAGVTQSPTHLIKTRGQQATLRCSPISGHTSVYWYQQALGLGLQFLLWYDEGEERNRGNFPPRFSGRQFPNYSSELNVNALELEDSALYLCASSGQGYGYTFGSGTRLTVV.

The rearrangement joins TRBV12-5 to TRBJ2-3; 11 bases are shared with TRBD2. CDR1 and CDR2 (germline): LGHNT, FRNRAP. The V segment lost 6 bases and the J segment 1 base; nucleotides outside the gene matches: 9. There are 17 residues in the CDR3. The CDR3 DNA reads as TGTGCTAGTGGACCAACTAGCGGGGGTTGGGGCACAGATACGCAGTATTTT. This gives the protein CASGPTSGGWGTDTQYF.

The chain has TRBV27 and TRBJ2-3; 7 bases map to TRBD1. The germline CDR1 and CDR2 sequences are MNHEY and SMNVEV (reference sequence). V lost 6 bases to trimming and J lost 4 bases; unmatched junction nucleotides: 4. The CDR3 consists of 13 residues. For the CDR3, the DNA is TGTGCCAGCAGCTTAGGACAGGCAGATACGCAGTATTTT. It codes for CASSLGQADTQYF.

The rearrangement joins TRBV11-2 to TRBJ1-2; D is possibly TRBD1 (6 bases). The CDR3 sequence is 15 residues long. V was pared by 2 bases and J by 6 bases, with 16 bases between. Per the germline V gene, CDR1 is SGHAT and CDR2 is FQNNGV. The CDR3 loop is CASSLPGQNLNGYTF. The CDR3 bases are TGTGCCAGCAGCTTACCCGGACAGAATCTCAATGGCTACACCTTC.

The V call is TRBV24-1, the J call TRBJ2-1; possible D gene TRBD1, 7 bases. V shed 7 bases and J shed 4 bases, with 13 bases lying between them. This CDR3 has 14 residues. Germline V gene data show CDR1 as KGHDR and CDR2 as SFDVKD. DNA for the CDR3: TGTGCCACCAGCCTCAGGGGGGTGTACAATGAGCAGTTCTTC. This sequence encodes CATSLRGVYNEQFF.